This record covers a single T cell receptor beta chain. Its antigen is unknown. The source of the sample is a study of T cell responses to AZD1222 COVID-19 vaccine. With 4 bases clipped from V and 1 base from J, the junction kept 8 bases outside the gene matches. CDR3 length: 16 residues. The germline V gene has CDR1 LNHDA and CDR2 SQIVND (reference sequence). This table comes from immunoSEQ multiplex PCR, and its TCRdb copy is limited to in-frame clones, with some not included. The sample carries around 110,000 clones, approximately 83% recorded once. Study conclusions and caveats: Seropositivity was recorded at baseline in only 6 or 7 AZD1222 recipients. Spike-specific TCR breadth and depth grew following two AZD1222 doses. Of spike-specific TCRs, nearly half reportedly target regions left unmutated in variants. White British people made up most donors, females outnumbered males, and clonal diversity was possibly underestimated.

Sample: peripheral blood, taken on day 0 of MenACWY control vaccination. This chain connects TRBV19 to TRBJ1-2; 8 bases are shared with TRBD1. The TCR originated in an adult in good health. The CDR3 region has the DNA TGTGCCAGTAGTACTCGCAGGGGGCCAGTTAACTATGGCTACACCTTC. Amino acids: CASSTRRGPVNYGYTF.